The 25 T cell receptor beta chains given below trace back to one sample, sequenced in a study of blood T cell repertoires in COVID-19. Profiling relied on immunoSEQ multiplex PCR, and the TCRdb table lists in-frame clones only, not all of them. The data show about 240,000 clones, 85% seen once. Sequencing was done on a sample of peripheral blood. The source is a man in his fifties or sixties with COVID-19, enrolled during active disease.

The chain joins TRBV6-2 or TRBV6-3 to TRBJ2-7; TRBD2 matches 9 bases. The CDR3 has 16 residues. Germline loops: CDR1 MNHEY, CDR2 SVGEGT. The ends lost 5 bases at V and 2 bases at J; junction bases unmatched: 10. CDR3 region: CASSPSAASGAYEQYF. CDR3 DNA: TGTGCCAGCAGTCCCAGCGCGGCTAGCGGGGCCTACGAGCAGTACTTC.

The chain has TRBV6-2 or TRBV6-3 and TRBJ2-3; D is ambiguous. Germline CDR1 MNHEY, CDR2 SVGEGT. V lost 6 bases and J 4 bases, leaving 8 bases between the germline ends. The CDR3 extends over 12 amino acids. The CDR3 spells CASSAGSDTQYF. CDR3 coding DNA: TGTGCCAGCAGCGCCGGGTCAGATACGCAGTATTTT.

V usage is TRBV2 and J usage is TRBJ1-2, with 10 nucleotides matching TRBD1. The V gene's germline CDR1 is SNHLY and CDR2 FYNNEI. J was trimmed by 6 bases and V by 7 bases; bases with no gene match: 5. The CDR3 contains 13 residues. The DNA of the CDR3 is TGTGCCAGCACTGGACAGGGGGGGGATGGCTACACCTTC. Residues: CASTGQGGDGYTF.

The rearrangement links TRBV19 to TRBJ1-5, with TRBD1 matching over 9 bases. CDR1 LNHDA and CDR2 SQIVND come from the germline V gene (reference sequence). This CDR3 has 15 amino acids. V shed 3 bases and J 6 bases; nucleotides not matched to a gene: 6. The CDR3 DNA reads TGTGCCAGTAGTATCCCGGGACAGGGCTTTCAGCCCCAGCATTTT. Protein: CASSIPGQGFQPQHF.

The rearrangement links TRBV27 to TRBJ2-3, with TRBD2 identical over 8 bases. This CDR3 contains 14 residues. Trimming cost V 5 bases and J 5 bases; bases outside gene matches: 6. The germline CDR1 and CDR2 sequences are MNHEY and SMNVEV (reference sequence). The DNA for the CDR3 is TGTGCCAGCAGTCGATCACGGGGGGGAGATACGCAGTATTTT. It specifies CASSRSRGGDTQYF.

The V and J genes are TRBV11-2 and TRBJ1-1; possibly TRBD1 for D (5 bases). Trimming removed 1 base from V and 11 bases from J, with 11 bases in between. Germline V gives CDR1 SGHAT, CDR2 FQNNGV. The CDR3 spans 12 residues. This CDR3 is CASSLGGLGAFF. The CDR3 nucleotides are TGTGCCAGCAGCTTAGGGGGACTCGGGGCTTTCTTT.

V and J are TRBV7-2 and TRBJ2-3; 7 bases match TRBD2. Trimming took 2 bases from V and 7 from J; bases not matched to a gene: 6. The germline V gene encodes CDR1 SGHTA and CDR2 FQGNSA. This CDR3 comprises 14 residues. CDR3: CASSLRGVVNTQYF. The CDR3 bases are TGTGCCAGCAGCTTACGGGGGGTGGTCAATACGCAGTATTTT.

V usage is TRBV30 and J usage is TRBJ2-2; a possible D gene is TRBD2 (5 bases). CDR3 length: 16 residues. CDR1 and CDR2 from the germline V gene are GTSNPN and SVGIG (reference sequence). V was cut by 2 bases and J by 7 bases, with 20 bases left in between. CDR3 coding DNA: TGTGCCTGGAGTCGATCAGATCTCCCCGGGGTCGGGGAGCTGTTTTTT. It encodes CAWSRSDLPGVGELFF.

This rearrangement joins TRBV6-2 or TRBV6-3 to TRBJ2-3, with a possible D match to TRBD1 (5 bases). The germline CDR1 and CDR2 sequences are MNHEY and SVGEGT. The V end lost 2 bases, the J end lost 3 bases, and 15 bases lay between the germline ends. The CDR3 contains 16 residues. This CDR3 reads CASSYRQGGITDTQYF. CDR3 DNA sequence: TGTGCCAGCAGTTACCGTCAGGGTGGTATTACAGATACGCAGTATTTT.

Concerning this clone itself: Other DNA sequences in the sample encode the same CDR3. V is TRBV19 and J is TRBJ2-5, with D possibly being TRBD2 (7 bases). V lost 3 bases, J lost 5 bases, and 16 bases lay in between. Germline V CDR1 and CDR2: LNHDA, SQIVND (reference sequence). CDR3 size: 15 residues. The CDR3 bases are TGTGCCAGTAGTATTGGAGGGGGAGCGGGGGAGACCCAGTACTTC. This translates into CASSIGGGAGETQYF.

The chain has TRBV25-1 and TRBJ1-2; maybe TRBD1 (6 bases). There are 12 residues in the CDR3. The ends were cut back, 10 bases at V and 6 bases at J, with 15 bases in the middle. Germline CDR1 reads MGHDK; CDR2 reads SYGVNS. CDR3 protein: CATLNRDDGYTF. The DNA for the CDR3 is TGTGCCACCCTAAACAGGGACGATGGCTACACCTTC.

This sequence joins TRBV7-2 and TRBJ1-2; 8 positions agree with TRBD1. Germline V gene lookup returns CDR1 SGHTA and CDR2 FQGNSA. Trimming cost V 4 bases and J 4 bases; bases outside gene matches: 5. This CDR3 has 14 amino acids. CDR3 region: CASSSGTGSYGYTF. The CDR3 DNA follows: TGTGCCAGCAGCTCCGGGACAGGCAGCTATGGCTACACCTTC.

This rearrangement joins TRBV10-3 to TRBJ2-1; TRBD2 is a possible D gene (6 bases). The CDR3 is 14 amino acids. From germline, CDR1 is ENHRY and CDR2 SYGVKD. Trimming took off 10 bases at V and 5 bases at J, with 18 bases between the two ends. In nucleotides, the CDR3 is TGTGCCACCACAAGACTAGAACGAAACAATGAGCAGTTCTTC. Its translation is CATTRLERNNEQFF.

This chain joins TRBV5-5 and TRBJ2-3; TRBD2 aligns across 11 bases. V was pared by 5 bases and J by 4 bases, with 6 bases of the junction left unmatched. CDR3 length equals 15 residues. Germline values: CDR1 SGHKS, CDR2 YYEKEE (reference sequence). CDR3 nucleotide sequence: TGTGCCAGCAGTTCAACTAGCGGGGGAGCAGATACGCAGTATTTT. Translating gives CASSSTSGGADTQYF. Drawing the rest from reference TRBV5-5 and TRBJ2-3, the complete variable domain is DAGVTQSPTHLIKTRGQQVTLRCSPISGHKSVSWYQQVLGQGPQFIFQYYEKEERGRGNFPDRFSARQFPNYSSELNVNALLLGDSALYLCASSSTSGGADTQYFGPGTRLTVL.

This chain joins TRBV2 and TRBJ2-1, with 9 bases aligning to TRBD2. With 4 bases clipped from V and 6 bases from J, the junction kept 7 bases outside the gene matches. The germline V gene encodes CDR1 SNHLY and CDR2 FYNNEI. CDR3 size: 15 residues. CDR3 loop: CASSGGAGGFNEQFF. The CDR3 DNA sequence: TGTGCCAGCAGTGGGGGCGCGGGGGGGTTCAATGAGCAGTTCTTC.

The chain is built from TRBV18 and TRBJ1-3, with D uncertain. The V end was cut by 4 bases, the J end by 0 bases, with 10 bases between. Germline lookup yields CDR1 KGHSH and CDR2 LQKENI. This CDR3 region has 15 residues. CDR3 nucleotides: TGTGCCAGCTCACTACTTACAGCCTCTGGAAACACCATATATTTT. It translates to CASSLLTASGNTIYF.

The rearrangement links TRBV11-2 to TRBJ2-1, with D perhaps matching TRBD2 (6 bases). Trimming removed 4 bases from V and 0 bases from J, with 10 bases in between. The CDR3 sequence is 15 residues long. The germline gives CDR1 SGHAT, CDR2 FQNNGV. The CDR3 region is CASSSGGLSYNEQFF. CDR3 in DNA: TGTGCCAGCAGCTCCGGGGGACTCTCCTACAATGAGCAGTTCTTC.

This clone was found once. The CDR3 loop is CASSPRTIQETQYF. In nucleotides, the CDR3 is TGTGCCAGCAGCCCTCGGACTATCCAAGAGACCCAGTACTTC. This chain uses TRBV9 with TRBJ2-5, with D perhaps matching TRBD2 (6 bases). CDR3 length equals 14 residues. Trimming cost V 4 bases and J 1 base, with 11 bases left between them. From germline, CDR1 is SGDLS and CDR2 YYNGEE.

The J gene is TRBJ1-1, the V gene TRBV29-1, with 7 nucleotides matching TRBD1. After removal of 3 bases from V and 3 bases from J, the junction contained 4 bases not matched to a gene. Germline assignment: CDR1 SQVTM and CDR2 ANQGSEA. The CDR3 loop spans 13 amino acids. The CDR3 DNA follows: TGCAGCGTTGATGACAGGGTTCACACTGAAGCTTTCTTT. Its translation is CSVDDRVHTEAFF.

The chain recombines TRBV4-2 with TRBJ2-5; D is uncertain. The CDR3 is 16 residues long. Germline V lookup: CDR1 LGHNA, CDR2 YNFKEQ. V was pared by 0 bases and J by 5 bases, with 16 bases between. CDR3 in DNA: TGTGCCAGCAGCCAAGATACAATCAGGCCCCGGGAGACCCAGTACTTC. Its protein product is CASSQDTIRPRETQYF.

The genes are TRBV11-2 and TRBJ2-3; TRBD2 matches at 9 bases. Germline CDR1 SGHAT, CDR2 FQNNGV. CDR3 size: 15 residues. Germline trimming cut 5 bases from V and 2 bases from J; bases unmatched to any gene: 5. Written as DNA, the CDR3 is TGTGCCAGCAGCCGAGCGGGGGGATTCACAGATACGCAGTATTTT. Translated, it gives CASSRAGGFTDTQYF.

The chain employs TRBV7-3 and TRBJ1-6, with D hard to call. V dropped 6 bases and J dropped 10 bases, with 16 bases sitting between them. The CDR3 has 14 amino acids. The germline CDR1 and CDR2 sequences are SGHTA and FQGTGA. The CDR3 loop reads CASSRGYGESPLHF. As DNA, the CDR3 is TGTGCCAGCAGTCGCGGGTACGGAGAATCACCCCTCCACTTT.

The rearrangement joins TRBV5-1 to TRBJ2-3, with 9 bases matching TRBD2. This CDR3 has 15 residues. V was pared by 5 bases and J by 2 bases, with 6 bases of the junction left unmatched. CDR1 and CDR2 from the germline V gene are SGHRS and YFSETQ. CDR3 amino acids: CASRPASGNTDTQYF. The CDR3 DNA is TGCGCCAGCAGGCCGGCTAGCGGGAACACAGATACGCAGTATTTT.

As DNA, the CDR3 is TGCGCCAGCAGCTTGAACGGCGGGGGGGCCATGACAGATACGCAGTATTTT. It codes for CASSLNGGGAMTDTQYF. This chain connects TRBV5-1 to TRBJ2-3; 9 positions match TRBD2. V shed 1 base, J shed 3 bases, and the junction held 9 bases outside the gene matches. This CDR3 region has 17 residues. The germline CDR1 and CDR2 sequences are SGHRS and YFSETQ.

The J gene is TRBJ2-2, the V gene TRBV3-1 (or the pseudogene TRBV3-2); 15 nucleotides agree with TRBD2. V shed 4 bases, J shed 1 base, and the junction held 4 bases outside the gene matches. CDR1 and CDR2 (germline): LGHDT, YNNKEL (reference sequence). This CDR3 contains 18 residues. As DNA, the CDR3 is TGTGCCAGCAGCCGAGGACTAGCGGGGGGGCTGAACACCGGGGAGCTGTTTTTT. As protein: CASSRGLAGGLNTGELFF.